This T cell receptor beta chain was sequenced during a study of tumor-infiltrating lymphocytes in primary liver carcinoma. Study as a whole: Surgical resection was the treatment these patients received for primary liver carcinoma. Productive TCRbeta read yields ran from roughly 3.65 to 7.13 million per sample and were similar between tissues.

In the case of this clonotype: Antigen unknown. One end of the junction varies from germline; a read error may be responsible.

From germline, CDR1 is MNHEY and CDR2 SVGEGT. CDR3 length equals 18 residues. Study-level results: Relative to blood, tumors carried a significantly larger fraction of the repertoire in their top 250 clones (p = 0.039).

Priming with a constant-region primer yielded TCR beta cDNA from approximately 500 ng total RNA. ARM-PCR was slightly modified, and three nested multiplex PCR rounds with it gave rise to the TCR beta libraries. A C-beta reverse primer was combined with TRBV1-TRBV30 forward primers in the first two PCR rounds, and each round had 10 cycles. Each CDR3 protein gets one entry after TCRdb re-called the multiplex PCR reads with MiXCR. This table holds a few hundred thousand distinct CDR3 sequences, around 50% found once. The blood RNA (from unsorted whole blood) was obtained, and germline DNA was also extracted. Approximately 4.1 milliliters of peripheral blood were drawn presurgically.

The TCR was taken from a young woman with primary liver carcinoma and hepatitis B virus infection. The chain has TRBV6-2 or TRBV6-3 and TRBJ2-1, with 15 bases fitting TRBD2. Material for sequencing was peripheral blood. CDR3 bases: TGTGTCAGCAGTGCCTGGACTAGCGGGAGGGCCAGGGACAATGAGCAGCTCTTC. It yields the protein CVSSAWTSGRARDNEQLF.